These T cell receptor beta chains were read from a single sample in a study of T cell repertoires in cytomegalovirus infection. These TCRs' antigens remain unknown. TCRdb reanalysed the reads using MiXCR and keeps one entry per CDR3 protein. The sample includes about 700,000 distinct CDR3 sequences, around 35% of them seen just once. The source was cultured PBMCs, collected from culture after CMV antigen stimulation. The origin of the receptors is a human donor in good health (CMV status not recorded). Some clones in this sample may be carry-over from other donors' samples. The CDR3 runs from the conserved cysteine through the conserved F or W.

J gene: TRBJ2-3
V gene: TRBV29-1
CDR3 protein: CSVAGRPGHPVTQYF

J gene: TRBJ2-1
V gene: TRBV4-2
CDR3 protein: CASSQDLNEQFF

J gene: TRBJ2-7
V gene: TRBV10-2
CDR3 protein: CATTRDLSYEQYF

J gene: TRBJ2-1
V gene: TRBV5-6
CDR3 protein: CASSLRRTDYNEQFF

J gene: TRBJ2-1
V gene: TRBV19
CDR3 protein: CASSMREAPYNEQFF

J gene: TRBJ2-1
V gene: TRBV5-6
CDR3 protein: CASSRGGGPSYNEQFF

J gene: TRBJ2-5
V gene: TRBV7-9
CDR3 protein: CASSSSPSGSFETQYF

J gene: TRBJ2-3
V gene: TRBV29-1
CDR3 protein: CSVERQFADTQYF

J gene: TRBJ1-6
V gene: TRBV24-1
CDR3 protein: CATRPGHLNSPLHF

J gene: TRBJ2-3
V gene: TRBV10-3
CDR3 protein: CAIHAGADIGGTDTQYF

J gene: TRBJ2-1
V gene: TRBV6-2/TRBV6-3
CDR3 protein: CASTGYHNEQFF

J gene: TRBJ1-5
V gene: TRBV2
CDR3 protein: CASSQGTADNQPQHF

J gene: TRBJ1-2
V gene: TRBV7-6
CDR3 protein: CASSLEGMGGNYGYTF

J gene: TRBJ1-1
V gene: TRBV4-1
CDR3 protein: CASSQDGTGTGRTEAFF